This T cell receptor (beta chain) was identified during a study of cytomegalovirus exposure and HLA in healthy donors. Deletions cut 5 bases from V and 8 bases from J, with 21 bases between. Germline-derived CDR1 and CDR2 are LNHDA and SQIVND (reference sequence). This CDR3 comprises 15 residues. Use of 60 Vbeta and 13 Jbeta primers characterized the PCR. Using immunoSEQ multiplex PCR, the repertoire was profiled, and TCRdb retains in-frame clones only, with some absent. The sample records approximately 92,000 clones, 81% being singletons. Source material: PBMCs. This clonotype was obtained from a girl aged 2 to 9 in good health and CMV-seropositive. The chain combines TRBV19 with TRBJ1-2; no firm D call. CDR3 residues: CASSPPAGRENGYTF. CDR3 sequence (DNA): TGTGCCAGTAGTCCACCCGCGGGAAGGGAGAACGGCTACACCTTC.